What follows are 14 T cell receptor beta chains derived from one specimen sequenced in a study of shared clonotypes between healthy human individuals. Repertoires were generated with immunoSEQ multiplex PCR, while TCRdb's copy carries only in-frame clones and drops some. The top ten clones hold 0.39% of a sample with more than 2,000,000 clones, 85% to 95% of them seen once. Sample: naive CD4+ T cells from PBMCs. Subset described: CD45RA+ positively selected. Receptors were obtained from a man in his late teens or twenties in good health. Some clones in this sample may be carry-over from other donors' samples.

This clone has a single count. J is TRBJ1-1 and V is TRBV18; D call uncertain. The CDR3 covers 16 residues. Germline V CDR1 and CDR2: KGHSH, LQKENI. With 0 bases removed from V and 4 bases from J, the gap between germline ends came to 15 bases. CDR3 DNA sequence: TGTGCCAGCTCACCACCGACGGGCCGGCTGGGCACTGAAGCTTTCTTT. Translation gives CASSPPTGRLGTEAFF.

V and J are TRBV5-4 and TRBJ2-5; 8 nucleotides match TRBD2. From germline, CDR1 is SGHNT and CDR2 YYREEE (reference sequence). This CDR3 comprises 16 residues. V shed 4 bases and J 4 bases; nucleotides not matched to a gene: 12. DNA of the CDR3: TGTGCCAGCAGCCCCCGCCCCAGCGGGGGTGGAGAGACCCAGTACTTC. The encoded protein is CASSPRPSGGGETQYF.

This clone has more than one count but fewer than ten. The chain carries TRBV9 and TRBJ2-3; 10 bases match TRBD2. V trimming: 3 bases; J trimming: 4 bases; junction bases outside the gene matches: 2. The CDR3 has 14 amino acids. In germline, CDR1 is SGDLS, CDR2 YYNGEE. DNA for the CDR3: TGTGCCAGCAGCGCTAGCGGGAGTGCAGATACGCAGTATTTT. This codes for CASSASGSADTQYF.

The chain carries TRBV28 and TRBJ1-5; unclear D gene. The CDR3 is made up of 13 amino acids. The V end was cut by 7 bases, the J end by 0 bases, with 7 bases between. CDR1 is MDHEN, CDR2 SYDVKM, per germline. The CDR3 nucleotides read TGTGCCAGCATTAGGGATAGCAATCAGCCCCAGCATTTT. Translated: CASIRDSNQPQHF.

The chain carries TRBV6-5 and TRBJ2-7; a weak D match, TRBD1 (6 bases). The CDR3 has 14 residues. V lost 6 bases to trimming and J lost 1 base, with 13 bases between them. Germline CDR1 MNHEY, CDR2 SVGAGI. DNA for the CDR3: TGTGCCAGCAGCTACAGGGATCAATCCTACGAGCAGTACTTC. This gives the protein CASSYRDQSYEQYF.

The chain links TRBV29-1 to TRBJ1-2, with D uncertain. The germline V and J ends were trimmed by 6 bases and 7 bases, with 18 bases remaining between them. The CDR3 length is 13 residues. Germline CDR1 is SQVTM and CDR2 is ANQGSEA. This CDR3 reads CSVTTITPAGYTF. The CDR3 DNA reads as TGCAGCGTCACGACGATAACCCCGGCTGGCTACACCTTC.

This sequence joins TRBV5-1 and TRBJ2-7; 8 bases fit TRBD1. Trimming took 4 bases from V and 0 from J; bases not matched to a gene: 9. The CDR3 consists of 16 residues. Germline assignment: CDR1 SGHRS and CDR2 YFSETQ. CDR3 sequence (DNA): TGCGCCAGCAGCCCCACCGGGACAGGAGCCTCCTACGAGCAGTACTTC. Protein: CASSPTGTGASYEQYF.

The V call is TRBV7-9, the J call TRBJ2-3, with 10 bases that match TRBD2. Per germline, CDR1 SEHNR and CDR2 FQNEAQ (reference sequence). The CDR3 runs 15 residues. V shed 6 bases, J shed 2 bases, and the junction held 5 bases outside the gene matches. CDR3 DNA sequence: TGTGCCAGCAGTCGGACTAGCGGACACACAGATACGCAGTATTTT. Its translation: CASSRTSGHTDTQYF.

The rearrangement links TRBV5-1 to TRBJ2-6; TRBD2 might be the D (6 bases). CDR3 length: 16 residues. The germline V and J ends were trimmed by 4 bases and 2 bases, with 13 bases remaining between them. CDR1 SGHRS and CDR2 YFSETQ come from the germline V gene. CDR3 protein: CASSRVEGTGANVLTF. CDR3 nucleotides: TGCGCCAGCAGCCGGGTGGAGGGGACTGGGGCCAACGTCCTGACTTTC.

The CDR3: CAWSVMGSWRQYF. DNA for the CDR3: TGTGCCTGGAGTGTAATGGGCTCTTGGCGGCAGTACTTC. The chain combines TRBV30 with TRBJ2-7; no reliable D call. V lost 0 bases and J lost 9, with 15 bases in between. The germline V gene encodes CDR1 GTSNPN and CDR2 SVGIG (reference sequence). This CDR3 is 13 amino acids long.

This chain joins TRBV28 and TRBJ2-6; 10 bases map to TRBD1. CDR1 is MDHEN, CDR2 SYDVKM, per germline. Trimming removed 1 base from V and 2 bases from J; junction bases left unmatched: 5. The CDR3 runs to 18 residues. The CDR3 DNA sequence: TGTGCCAGCAGTTTATTGGGACAGGGGCCTCCTGGGGCCAACGTCCTGACTTTC. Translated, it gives CASSLLGQGPPGANVLTF.

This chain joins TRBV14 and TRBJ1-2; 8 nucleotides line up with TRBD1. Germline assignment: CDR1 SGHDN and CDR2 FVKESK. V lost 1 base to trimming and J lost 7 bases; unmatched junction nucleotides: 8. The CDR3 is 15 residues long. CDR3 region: CASSQVGTGGVGYTF. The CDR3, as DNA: TGTGCCAGCAGCCAAGTCGGGACAGGAGGAGTTGGCTACACCTTC. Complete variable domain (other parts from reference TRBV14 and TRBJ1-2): EAGVTQFPSHSVIEKGQTVTLRCDPISGHDNLYWYRRVMGKEIKFLLHFVKESKQDESGMPNNRFLAERTGGTYSTLKVQPAELEDSGVYFCASSQVGTGGVGYTFGSGTRLTVV.

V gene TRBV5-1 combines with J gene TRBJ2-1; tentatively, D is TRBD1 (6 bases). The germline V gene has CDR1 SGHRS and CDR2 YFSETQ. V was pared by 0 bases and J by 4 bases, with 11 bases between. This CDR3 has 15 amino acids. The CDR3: CASSLVSGQYNEQFF. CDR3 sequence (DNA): TGCGCCAGCAGCTTGGTCTCCGGACAGTACAATGAGCAGTTCTTC.

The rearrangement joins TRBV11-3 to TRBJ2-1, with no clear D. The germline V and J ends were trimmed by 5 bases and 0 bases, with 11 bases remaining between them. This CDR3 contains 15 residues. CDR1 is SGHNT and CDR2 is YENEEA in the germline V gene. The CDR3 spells CASSPGRGSYNEQFF. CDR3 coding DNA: TGTGCCAGCAGCCCAGGAAGAGGCTCCTACAATGAGCAGTTCTTC. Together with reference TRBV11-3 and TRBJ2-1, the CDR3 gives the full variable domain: EAGVVQSPRYKIIEKKQPVAFWCNPISGHNTLYWYLQNLGQGPELLIRYENEEAVDDSQLPKDRFSAERLKGVDSTLKIQPAELGDSAVYLCASSPGRGSYNEQFFGPGTRLTVL.